Listed below are T cell receptor beta chains from one sample, sequenced in a study of spatial heterogeneity in lung cancer. TCRdb reprocessed the 5' RACE reads via MiXCR and lists one record per CDR3 protein. Among 35,000 to 55,000 distinct CDR3 sequences listed, about 6.5% were seen once. The input for sequencing was PBMCs, taken at surgery. The receptors derive from a female donor with early-stage non-small cell lung cancer. CDR3s include the opening cysteine and the closing phenylalanine or tryptophan. D genes are given only for firm matches. A row's size may be missing; if present it is once, few, many or a size class.

j_call d_call clone_size v_call cdr3_nt cdr3_aa
TRBJ1-2 NA few TRBV4-1 TGCGCCAGCGCCCAGATTCAAATAGTATCTAACTATGGCTACACCTTC CASAQIQIVSNYGYTF
TRBJ1-2 TRBD1 many TRBV29-1 TGCAGCGTTAACAGGGGATCCTTGGGGGGCTACACCTTC CSVNRGSLGGYTF
TRBJ1-5 NA NA TRBV28 TGTGCCAGCAGTTTAAACTCATTATTAGGTCAGCCCCAGCATTTT CASSLNSLLGQPQHF
TRBJ1-5 NA many TRBV30 TGTGCCTGGAGGGCCGACGGGCGCAGGAGCAATCAGCCCCAGCATTTT CAWRADGRRSNQPQHF
TRBJ1-2 NA NA TRBV11-2 TGTGCCAGCAGCCTATTTACAGAGAACTATGGCTACACCTTC CASSLFTENYGYTF
TRBJ2-1 TRBD2 few TRBV5-1 TGCGCCAGCAGCCCCGGTGCGGGGGAGATCTCCTACAATGAGCAGTTCTTC CASSPGAGEISYNEQFF
TRBJ2-7 TRBD1 few TRBV6-6 TGTGCCAGCAACCGGGGGACAGGGCCCTACGAGCAGTACTTC CASNRGTGPYEQYF
TRBJ2-7 TRBD1 NA TRBV18 TGTGCCAGCTCACCACCGGGACAGGGGATGGACGAGCAGTACTTC CASSPPGQGMDEQYF
TRBJ2-6 NA NA TRBV11-2 TGTGCCAGCAGCTTTAGTGACGGGGCCAACGTCCTGACTTTC CASSFSDGANVLTF
TRBJ1-3 NA few TRBV5-1 TGCGCCAGCAGCTTGCCAGGAAACACCATATATTTT CASSLPGNTIYF
TRBJ1-5 NA few TRBV15 TGTGCCACCAGCAGAGAATCTCTCGGGCAGGACCGCGCGGGAGTACAGCCCCAGCATTTT CATSRESLGQDRAGVQPQHF
TRBJ2-7 TRBD1 many TRBV5-1 TGCGCCAGCAGCTTAGATCCGACAGGGGGGGGATCCTACGAGCAGTACTTC CASSLDPTGGGSYEQYF
TRBJ1-4 NA NA TRBV7-9 TGTGCCAGCAGCTTCTCTGCAACTAATGAAAAACTGTTTTTT CASSFSATNEKLFF
TRBJ2-7 NA many TRBV12-3/TRBV12-4 TGTGCCAGCCGGCCCGCAGGCCCTGGACAGCAGTACTTC CASRPAGPGQQYF
TRBJ2-6 NA few TRBV19 TGTGCCAGTAGTATATGGCACGGGGCCTCTGGGGCCAACGTCCTGACTTTC CASSIWHGASGANVLTF
TRBJ2-1 TRBD1 many TRBV24-1 TGTGCCACCAGTGAAGCGGAAGACAGGGTGTCCAATGAGCAGTTCTTC CATSEAEDRVSNEQFF
TRBJ2-5 TRBD1 many TRBV7-9 TGTGCCAGCAGCTTAGTCGGACAGGTTAGGACCCAGTACTTC CASSLVGQVRTQYF
TRBJ2-7 NA many TRBV11-2 TGTGCCAGCAGCTCCCTACAGCAGCCCGAGCAGTACTTC CASSSLQQPEQYF
TRBJ2-3 NA many TRBV5-1 TGCGCCAGCTCTCAGGGAATGGGCACAGATACGCAGTATTTT CASSQGMGTDTQYF
TRBJ2-5 TRBD2 few TRBV6-2/TRBV6-3 TGTGCCAGCAGTCCACTGGGGACTAGCGGACAAGAGACCCAGTACTTC CASSPLGTSGQETQYF
TRBJ2-3 TRBD2 NA TRBV4-3 TGCGCCAGCAGCCAAGAGGCGGGGGGTGCAGATACGCAGTATTTT CASSQEAGGADTQYF
TRBJ2-1 TRBD2 many TRBV12-3/TRBV12-4 TGTGCCAGCAGTCCTTTCATCACTAGCGGGGGAGAGCAGTTCTTC CASSPFITSGGEQFF
TRBJ2-3 NA NA TRBV6-6 TGTGCCAGCAGTTATTCCCAGCCGATCACAGATACGCAGTATTTT CASSYSQPITDTQYF
TRBJ2-7 NA NA TRBV4-3 TGCGCCAGCAGCCAAGGGACAGACTACGAGCAGTACTTC CASSQGTDYEQYF
TRBJ2-3 NA NA TRBV7-8 TGTGCCAGCAGCTTAGCTCGGGAGACGACAGATACGCAGTATTTT CASSLARETTDTQYF
TRBJ2-5 NA many TRBV5-1 TGCGCCAGCAGCTTGGGCGGGGCCCAAGAGACCCAGTACTTC CASSLGGAQETQYF
TRBJ2-3 NA many TRBV7-9 TGTGCCAGCAGCCCTCTCCGACAGACAGATACGCAGTATTTT CASSPLRQTDTQYF
TRBJ1-5 NA few TRBV5-1 TGCGCCAGCAGCTTGACCGGGAACGGCAATCAGCCCCAGCATTTT CASSLTGNGNQPQHF
TRBJ2-1 TRBD2 many TRBV3-1 TGTGCCAGCAGCCAAGATAAGGGACTAGCCGATGAGCAGTTCTTC CASSQDKGLADEQFF
TRBJ1-1 NA few TRBV29-1 TGCAGCGTACAAGGGGCGAGGGACATGAACACTGAAGCTTTCTTT CSVQGARDMNTEAFF
TRBJ1-5 NA many TRBV2 TGTGCCAGCAGAGGGGACGAGGGGTATCAGCCCCAGCATTTT CASRGDEGYQPQHF
TRBJ2-3 NA many TRBV10-3 TGTGCCATCAGTGAGCAGGGAGCCACAGATACGCAGTATTTT CAISEQGATDTQYF
TRBJ1-1 NA many TRBV7-9 TGTGCCAGCAGCTTATTTACAGAAGCTTTCTTT CASSLFTEAFF
TRBJ2-1 TRBD2 NA TRBV5-1 TGCGCCAGCAGCCCCGGACTAGTGGGTAGGGATGAGCAGTTCTTC CASSPGLVGRDEQFF
TRBJ2-5 TRBD1 many TRBV2 TGTGCCAGCAGTGAAGCGCTTTGGGACAGGGAAGAGACCCAGTACTTC CASSEALWDREETQYF
TRBJ1-4 TRBD1 NA TRBV2 TGTGCCAGCAGACTCCAGGGACAGCGCCGGGAAACACTGTTTTTT CASRLQGQRRETLFF
TRBJ1-1 NA few TRBV20-1 TGCAGTGCTAGTGGTCCCCAGGGGAAAGCTTTCTTT CSASGPQGKAFF
TRBJ1-1 NA NA TRBV20-1 TGCAGTGCTAGAGATCCCTCCAGGGGAGCGGACACTGAAGCTTTCTTT CSARDPSRGADTEAFF
TRBJ2-7 NA few TRBV5-1 TGCGCCAGCAGCTTGGCTGAGTCCTACGAGCAGTACTTC CASSLAESYEQYF
TRBJ2-7 TRBD1 few TRBV10-3 TGTGCCATCAGCACCGGGACAGGGGGCTCCTACGAGCAGTACTTC CAISTGTGGSYEQYF
TRBJ1-6 NA many TRBV20-1 TGCAGTGCTAGAGGGGAAAGGCGACCGGGGGATAATTCACCCCTCCACTTT CSARGERRPGDNSPLHF
TRBJ1-6 TRBD1 many TRBV7-2 TGTGCCAGCAGCTTAGTGTGGCAGGGGGCTTCACCCCTCCACTTT CASSLVWQGASPLHF
TRBJ2-1 NA NA TRBV5-6 TGTGCCAGCAGCTTGGTAGGGGACACCTACAATGAGCAGTTCTTC CASSLVGDTYNEQFF
TRBJ1-4 NA many TRBV28 TGTGCCAGCAGCTCCCGCCGCGCCTCAAGTGAAAAACTGTTTTTT CASSSRRASSEKLFF
TRBJ2-7 NA many TRBV6-1 TGTGCCAGCAGCGACGGTACCTACGAGCAGTACTTC CASSDGTYEQYF
TRBJ2-1 TRBD2 many TRBV11-2 TGTGCCAGCGCCTCGCGCGCGGGGGGCAACAATGAGCAGTTCTTC CASASRAGGNNEQFF
TRBJ2-1 NA many TRBV3-1 TGTGCCAGCAGCCAACTCCCGGGGACACTTGGCGAGCAGTTCTTC CASSQLPGTLGEQFF
TRBJ2-5 TRBD2 NA TRBV28 TGTGCCAGCAGCCCCACACTGCTAGCGGGGGGTAGGGAGACCCAGTACTTC CASSPTLLAGGRETQYF
TRBJ2-1 NA NA TRBV15 TGTGCCACCAGCAGAGGAGGGACGATGCAGTTCTTC CATSRGGTMQFF
TRBJ2-2 TRBD2 few TRBV5-1 TGCGCCAGCAGCTTGAGCGGGGGACGGGGCACCGGGGAGCTGTTTTTT CASSLSGGRGTGELFF
TRBJ2-7 NA NA TRBV4-1 TGCGCCAGCAGCCAAGAAACGTCCCACGAGCAGTACTTC CASSQETSHEQYF